What follows is one T cell receptor (beta chain) and its context. Its antigen is currently unknown. The sequence runs out 3 residues before the end of the CDR3; the remainder is reconstructed from the germline J gene. TCRdb's copy holds only in-frame clones and misses some; the assay was immunoSEQ multiplex PCR. The sample holds about 40,000 clones. These data originate in a study of T cells in women clearing cervical HPV infection. Whole-study findings and limits: CIN3+ cases had significantly higher TCR richness than controls; evenness did not differ.

The CDR3 is 15 residues long. The germline gives CDR1 SGHRS, CDR2 YFSETQ. The V and J genes are TRBV5-1 and TRBJ1-2, with 9 bases that match TRBD1. The sequence derives from a woman between 18 and 70 years old with a cervical HPV16 infection that either progressed to CIN3+ or cleared (not recorded which). Material for sequencing was blood buffy coat. CDR3 DNA, as far as it was read: TGCGCCAGCAGCACCGAAACAGGGGGCATGGGAGGC. It is translated as CASSTETGGMGG. From start to end, the CDR3 is CASSTETGGMGGYTF.